The text below deals with one T cell receptor (beta chain). Its antigen is still unknown. In the PCR, 60 Vbeta and 13 Jbeta primers were used. Libraries were prepared by immunoSEQ multiplex PCR; TCRdb keeps only in-frame clonotypes and omits some of them. The sample lists 190,000 or so clones; roughly 80% were seen once. The data are from a study of cytomegalovirus exposure and HLA in healthy donors. Notes on the study in general: In all likelihood, a cluster of highly shared sequence variants was a sequencing artifact. Per a prior analysis, the majority of TCR beta V segments were productive roughly 90% or roughly 30% of the time. The sole available immune exposure information was CMV serostatus.

Losses at the gene ends were 2 bases for V and 5 bases for J; bases not matched to a gene: 1. This CDR3 comprises 13 residues. Germline CDR1 SEHNR, CDR2 FQNEAQ (reference sequence). The receptor was derived from a woman between 50 and 59 years old in good health and CMV-seropositive. The sample consisted of PBMCs. The chain links TRBV7-9 to TRBJ1-2; 8 nucleotides agree with TRBD1. The CDR3 DNA follows: TGTGCCAGCAGCTTAACAGGGGGGTATGGCTACACCTTC. It yields the protein CASSLTGGYGYTF. The variable domain in full, with the rest retrieved from reference TRBV7-9 and TRBJ1-2, is DTGVSQNPRHKITKRGQNVTFRCDPISEHNRLYWYRQTLGQGPEFLTYFQNEAQLEKSRLLSDRFSAERPKGSFSTLEIQRTEQGDSAMYLCASSLTGGYGYTFGSGTRLTVV.